This TCR beta chain emerged from a study of cytomegalovirus exposure and HLA in healthy donors. The CDR3 extends over 13 amino acids. The germline CDR1 and CDR2 sequences are MNHEY and SVGAGI. The ends were cut back, 3 bases at V and 5 bases at J, with 10 bases in the middle. The PCR contained 60 Vbeta and 13 Jbeta primers. Only in-frame clones appear in the TCRdb table, and some are missing; sequencing was by immunoSEQ multiplex PCR. The table has approximately 160,000 clones, approximately 84% seen once. This TCR was recovered from a boy younger than 10 in good health and CMV-seronegative. This chain joins TRBV6-5 and TRBJ1-1, with TRBD1 as a possible D gene (5 bases). Sequenced sample: PBMCs. CDR3 residues: CASSYYAGTEAFF. The CDR3, as DNA: TGTGCCAGCAGTTATTATGCAGGGACTGAAGCTTTCTTT.